This entry features one TCR beta chain sequence. It lacks a known antigen. No qualities accompany the bases; no much larger clone lies one base away. These data originate in a study of T cells after posttransplantation cyclophosphamide (dated by TCRdb to the mid-2010s). About the investigation overall: Using TRB sequencing, the study followed how the T cell repertoire reconstituted after myeloablative bone marrow transplantation in which posttransplantation cyclophosphamide served as GVHD prophylaxis. Antigen receptor sequencing covered samples from approximately 32 PTCy-treated patients and approximately 17 of their related bone marrow donors. TRB sequencing was performed on blood from all 34 PTCy patients with 1-year posttransplant specimens. Up to roughly 3 additional blood samples from 2 to 5.2 years after transplant were also TRB-sequenced in 3 patients, as was pretransplant blood from several patients. Because TRA and TRB clonality were tightly correlated in 9 samples, subsequent TCR analyses were focused on TRB only. Public TRB sequences were checked against a database of over 3,000 sequences associated with responses to pathogens, tumor antigens, self-antigens and alloantigens. Beyond this particular receptor, the publication reports: Across fewer than 55 patients, TRB clonality was highly associated with recipient CMV seropositivity and CMV reactivation, and PTCy diversity was similar to diversity in CNI/methotrexate controls. Donor-recipient similarity was low at 1-2 months but rose over the first year, and later blood repertoires were often dominated by donor CD8+ memory clones. The TRB repertoires of T cells infiltrating skin or the GI tract showed only limited overlap with the TRB repertoires found in blood.

Genomic DNA was used for TRB sequencing, which was performed with the immunoSEQ assay at survey resolution or with the hsTCRB kit. As for the authors' bioinformatics: The immunoSEQ software was used for initial read processing, and the LymphoSeq R package was used for repertoire analyses. Clonality was calculated as 1 minus normalized Shannon entropy, and the Gini coefficient was also calculated for each TRB dataset. To infer phenotypes in unsorted samples, TRB sequences from sorted subsets of the recipient or donor were mapped onto unsorted samples from the same recipient. TCRdb's version of the immuneACCESS table is confined to in-frame rearrangements and falls short of the full clone set. An unresolved V gene accounts for under half of the shortfall where checked; the remainder is of unknown origin. V and J calls and clone size are those listed in that table; D and trimming were worked out from the DNA. This sample has roughly 20,000 clones in its table, and over 70% of those were observed once. The leading ten clones occupy roughly a quarter of the sample.

Sample treatment or condition, as interpreted from the label and publication: high-dose cyclophosphamide on days +3 and +4 as single-agent GVHD prophylaxis. Patients in the PTCy group got busulfan and fludarabine conditioning, a marrow graft from a related or unrelated donor, and cyclophosphamide on days +3 and +4. The PTCy-treated patients were enrolled in a prospective multi-institutional clinical trial. Mononuclear cells from peripheral blood and bone marrow were separated by Ficoll-Hypaque density centrifugation and then cryopreserved. Relative to germline, V is 0 bases shorter and J is 4 bases shorter, with 15 bases between their ends. CDR1 and CDR2 (GTSNPN, SVGIG) derive from the germline V gene (reference sequence). There are 15 amino acids in the CDR3, from cysteine to phenylalanine inclusive. The retained sequence is limited to the CDR3, 45 bases, with the frame set at the first base.

The chain is assembled from TRBV30 and TRBJ1-2, and TRBD1 may be the D gene, going by 6 matching bases. The material was PBMCs, obtained after an allogeneic stem cell transplant with post-transplant cyclophosphamide. The TCR comes from a male patient in his 30s who received an allogeneic stem cell transplant from a related donor, was CMV-positive, and had acute GVHD only. Following transplantation, part of the T cell population may be supplied by the graft donor rather than the patient. Here the CDR3 is given as CAWSVKLGHAYGYTF. The nucleotide sequence reads TGTGCCTGGAGTGTAAAGTTGGGACATGCCTATGGCTACACCTTC.